Listed here are 3 T cell receptor beta chains from one sample, sequenced in a study of OX40 agonist ivuxolimab in advanced cancers. The assay was immunoSEQ multiplex PCR, and TCRdb's table has in-frame clones only and misses some. Counted here are 55,000 to 75,000 clones, 81% occurring once; the ten biggest clones make up about 1%. The specimen comprised CD4+ or CD8+ T cells sorted from blood, sampled in a trial of the OX40 agonist ivuxolimab. The source is an adult with an advanced solid tumor such as melanoma, head and neck, liver or kidney cancer.

This clone has more than one count but fewer than ten. The chain links TRBV11-2 to TRBJ2-5; perhaps TRBD1 as D (6 bases). Germline values: CDR1 SGHAT, CDR2 FQNNGV. The CDR3 loop spans 12 amino acids. The V and J ends lost 5 bases and 3 bases respectively, with 7 bases between them. As DNA, the CDR3 is TGTGCCAGCAGCCCAGGGGAAGAGACCCAGTACTTC. Amino acids: CASSPGEETQYF.

This clone was detected only a few times. The gene calls are TRBV6-1 and TRBJ2-7, with D uncertain. The CDR3 contains 16 residues. The V end lost 2 bases, the J end lost 1 base, and 15 bases lay between the germline ends. The germline gives CDR1 MNHNS, CDR2 SASEGT. The chain's CDR3 is CASSELGFGPSYEQYF. CDR3 bases: TGTGCCAGCAGTGAATTAGGGTTTGGCCCATCCTACGAGCAGTACTTC.

The chain employs TRBV4-1 and TRBJ1-3; D possibly corresponds to TRBD1 (6 bases). CDR3 length: 17 amino acids. The germline gives CDR1 MGHRA, CDR2 YSYEKL. Trimming took 1 base from V and 0 from J, leaving 13 bases between them. CDR3 loop: CASSQADWGHSGNTIYF. The CDR3 coding sequence is TGCGCCAGCAGCCAAGCCGATTGGGGGCACTCTGGAAACACCATATATTTT.